This TCR beta chain appears in the sequencing data of a study of regulatory and conventional T cells in RAG deficiency. The data were produced by immunoSEQ multiplex PCR, yet TCRdb's version contains in-frame clones alone and is incomplete. Among approximately 22,000 clones listed, around 97% were seen once. In the case of this clone: Its specificity is not known.

Conventional CD4+ T cells were sorted from blood as CD25-low CD127-high cells. This CDR3 contains 13 residues. CDR1 is SGHRS and CDR2 is YFSETQ in the germline V gene. V shed 2 bases and J shed 1 base, with 6 bases lying between them. The study's findings and limits: Shorter CDR3s in all patient subsets; >75% Treg-Tconv overlap in Omenn. Omenn syndrome and CID/AS patients had about 110-fold fewer unique Treg TCR beta sequences, versus about 10-fold elsewhere. In Omenn syndrome, sorted "Tregs" may be peripherally activated cells.

The data were also submitted as part of a second study, on regulatory T cells. That source adds: Primers: 52 TRBV forward and 13 TRBJ reverse. In patients, unique TRB V-J pairs were restricted and V/J usage skewed, especially in Tregs.

This sequence joins TRBV5-1 and TRBJ1-2; D is uncertain. The sample consisted of CD25- CD4+ T cells sorted from blood. The sequence was collected from a human donor in good health. The CDR3 is CASSFEVNYGYTF. For the CDR3, the DNA is TGCGCCAGCAGCTTCGAGGTTAACTATGGCTACACCTTC.